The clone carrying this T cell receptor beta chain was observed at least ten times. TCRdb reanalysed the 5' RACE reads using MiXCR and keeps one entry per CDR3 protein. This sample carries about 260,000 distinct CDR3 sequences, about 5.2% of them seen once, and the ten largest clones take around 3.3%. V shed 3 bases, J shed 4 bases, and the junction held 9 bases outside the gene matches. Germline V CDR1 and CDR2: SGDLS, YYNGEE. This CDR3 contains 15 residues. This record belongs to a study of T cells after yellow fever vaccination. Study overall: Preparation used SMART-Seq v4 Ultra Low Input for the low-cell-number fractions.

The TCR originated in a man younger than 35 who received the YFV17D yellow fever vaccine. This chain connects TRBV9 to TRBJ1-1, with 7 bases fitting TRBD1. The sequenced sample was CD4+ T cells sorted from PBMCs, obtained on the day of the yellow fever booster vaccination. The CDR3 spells CASSARGGAGTEAFF. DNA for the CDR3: TGTGCCAGCAGCGCGAGAGGGGGCGCGGGCACTGAAGCTTTCTTT.